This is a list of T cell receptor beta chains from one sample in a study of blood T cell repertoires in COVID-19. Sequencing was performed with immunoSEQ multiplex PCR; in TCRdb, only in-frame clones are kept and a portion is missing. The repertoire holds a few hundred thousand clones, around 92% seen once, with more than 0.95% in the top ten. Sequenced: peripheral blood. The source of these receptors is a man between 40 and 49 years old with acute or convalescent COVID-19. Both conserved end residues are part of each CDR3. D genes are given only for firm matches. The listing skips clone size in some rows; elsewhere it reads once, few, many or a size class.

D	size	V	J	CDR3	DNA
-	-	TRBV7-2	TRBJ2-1	CASSLAADSYNEQFF	TGTGCCAGCAGCTTAGCGGCGGACTCTTACAATGAGCAGTTCTTC
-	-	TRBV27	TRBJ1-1	CASSFSGLDEAFF	TGTGCCAGCAGTTTTTCAGGGTTGGATGAAGCTTTCTTT
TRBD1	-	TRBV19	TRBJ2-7	CASSIGQGYEQYF	TGTGCCAGTAGTATTGGACAGGGCTACGAGCAGTACTTC
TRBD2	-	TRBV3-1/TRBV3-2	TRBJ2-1	CASSQQRGVGNEQFF	TGTGCCAGCAGTCAGCAGCGGGGGGTAGGTAATGAGCAGTTCTTC
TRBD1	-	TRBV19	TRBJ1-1	CASSSQGGLGTEAFF	TGTGCCAGTAGCTCACAGGGGGGGCTCGGCACTGAAGCTTTCTTT
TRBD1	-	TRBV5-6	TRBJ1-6	CASSSDTGGDSPLHF	TGTGCCAGCAGCTCGGATACAGGGGGGGATTCACCCCTCCACTTT
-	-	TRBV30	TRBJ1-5	CAWSVFGNSNQPQHF	TGTGCCTGGAGTGTATTCGGGAATAGCAATCAGCCCCAGCATTTT
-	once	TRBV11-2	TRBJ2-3	CASSSSGAADTQYF	TGTGCCAGCAGCTCCTCAGGGGCTGCAGATACGCAGTATTTT
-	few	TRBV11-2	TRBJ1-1	CASSLQRGYEAFF	TGTGCCAGCAGCTTACAAAGGGGCTATGAAGCTTTCTTT
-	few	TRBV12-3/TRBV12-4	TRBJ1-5	CASSFGGQPQHF	TGTGCCAGCAGTTTCGGAGGTCAGCCCCAGCATTTT
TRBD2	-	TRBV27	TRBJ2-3	CASRLSTSGRVLAQYF	TGTGCCAGCAGACTCTCGACTAGCGGGAGAGTGTTGGCGCAGTATTTT
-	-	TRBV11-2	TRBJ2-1	CASSLSGLENNEQFF	TGTGCCAGCAGCTTATCGGGACTCGAGAACAATGAGCAGTTCTTC
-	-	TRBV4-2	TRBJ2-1	CASSQSSGGASSYNEQFF	TGTGCCAGCAGCCAAAGCTCAGGAGGGGCTAGCTCCTACAATGAGCAGTTCTTC
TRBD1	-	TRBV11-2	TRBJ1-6	CASSLEGTAINNSPLHF	TGTGCCAGCAGCTTAGAAGGGACAGCTATTAATAATTCACCCCTCCACTTT
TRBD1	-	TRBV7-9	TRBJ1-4	CASSDQDRGHEKLFF	TGTGCCAGCAGCGACCAGGACAGGGGGCATGAAAAACTGTTTTTT
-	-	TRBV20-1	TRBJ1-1	CSASTTGVLWTTEAFF	TGCAGTGCTAGTACGACGGGGGTACTTTGGACCACTGAAGCTTTCTTT
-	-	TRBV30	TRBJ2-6	CAWSVYRNSGANVLTF	TGTGCCTGGAGTGTCTACAGGAACTCTGGGGCCAACGTCCTGACTTTC